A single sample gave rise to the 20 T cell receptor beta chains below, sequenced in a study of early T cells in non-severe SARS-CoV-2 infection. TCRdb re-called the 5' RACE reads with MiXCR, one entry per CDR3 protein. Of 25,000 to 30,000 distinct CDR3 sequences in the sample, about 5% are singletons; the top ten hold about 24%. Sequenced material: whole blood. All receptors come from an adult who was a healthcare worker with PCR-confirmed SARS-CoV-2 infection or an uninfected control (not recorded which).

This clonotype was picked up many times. CDR3 bases: TGTGCCAGCAGCAGGGACCGCACAGATACGCAGTATTTT. Residues: CASSRDRTDTQYF. V gene TRBV5-5 combines with J gene TRBJ2-3, with D perhaps TRBD1 or TRBD2 (5 bases each). Germline V gives CDR1 SGHKS, CDR2 YYEKEE (reference sequence). This CDR3 comprises 13 residues. Trimming left V 4 bases short and J 1 base short, with 7 bases between.

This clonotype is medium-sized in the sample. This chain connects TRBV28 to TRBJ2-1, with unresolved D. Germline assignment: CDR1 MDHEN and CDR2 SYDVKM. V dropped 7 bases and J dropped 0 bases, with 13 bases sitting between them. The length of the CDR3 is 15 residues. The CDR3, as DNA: TGTGCCAGCAAGGTGGTTATCAGCTCCTACAATGAGCAGTTCTTC. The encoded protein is CASKVVISSYNEQFF.

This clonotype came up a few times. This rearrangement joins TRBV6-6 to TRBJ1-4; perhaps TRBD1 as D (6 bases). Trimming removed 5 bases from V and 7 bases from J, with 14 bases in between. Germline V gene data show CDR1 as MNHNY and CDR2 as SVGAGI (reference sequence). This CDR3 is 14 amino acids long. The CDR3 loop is CASSPGEGGEKLFF. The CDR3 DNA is TGTGCCAGCAGTCCAGGGGAAGGTGGTGAAAAACTGTTTTTT.

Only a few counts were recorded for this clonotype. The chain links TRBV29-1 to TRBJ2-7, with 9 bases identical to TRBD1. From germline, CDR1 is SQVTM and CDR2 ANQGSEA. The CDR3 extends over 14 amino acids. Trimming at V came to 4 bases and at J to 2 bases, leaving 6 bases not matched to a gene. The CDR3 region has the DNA TGCAGCGTTGTCCCGGGACAGGGCACCTACGAGCAGTACTTC. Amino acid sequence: CSVVPGQGTYEQYF.

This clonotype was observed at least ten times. CDR3 DNA sequence: TGTGCCAGCAGTGATCGGACAGGGGGCAACACTGAAGCTTTCTTT. As protein: CASSDRTGGNTEAFF. The V call is TRBV6-1, the J call TRBJ1-1, with 11 positions matching TRBD1. In germline, CDR1 is MNHNS, CDR2 SASEGT. The V gene end was trimmed by 3 bases and the J gene end by 2 bases; junction bases not matched to a gene: 2. This CDR3 has 15 amino acids.

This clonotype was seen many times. The DNA of the CDR3 is TGTGCCAGCACCCCAACCCATGTAAGGGGAAACACCATATATTTT. Its translation is CASTPTHVRGNTIYF. This chain joins TRBV2 and TRBJ1-3; no reliable D call. The CDR3 loop spans 15 amino acids. The V end lost 7 bases, the J end lost 4 bases, and 17 bases lay between the germline ends. Germline V gene data show CDR1 as SNHLY and CDR2 as FYNNEI. The variable domain in full, completed from reference TRBV2 and TRBJ1-3, reads EPEVTQTPSHQVTQMGQEVILRCVPISNHLYFYWYRQILGQKVEFLVSFYNNEISEKSEIFDDQFSVERPDGSNFTLKIRSTKLEDSAMYFCASTPTHVRGNTIYFGEGSWLTVV.

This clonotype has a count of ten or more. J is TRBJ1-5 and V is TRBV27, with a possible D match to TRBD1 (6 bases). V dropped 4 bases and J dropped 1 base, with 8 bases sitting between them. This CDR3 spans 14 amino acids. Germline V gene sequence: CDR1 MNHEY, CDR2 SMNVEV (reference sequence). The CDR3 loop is CASSSRGSNQPQHF. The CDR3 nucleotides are TGTGCCAGCAGTTCCAGGGGAAGCAATCAGCCCCAGCATTTT.

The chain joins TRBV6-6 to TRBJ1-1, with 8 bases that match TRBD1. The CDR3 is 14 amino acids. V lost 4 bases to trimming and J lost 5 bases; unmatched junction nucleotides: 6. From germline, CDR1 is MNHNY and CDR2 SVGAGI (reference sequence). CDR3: CASSCQGALTEAFF. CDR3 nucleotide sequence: TGTGCCAGCAGTTGTCAGGGGGCCTTAACTGAAGCTTTCTTT.

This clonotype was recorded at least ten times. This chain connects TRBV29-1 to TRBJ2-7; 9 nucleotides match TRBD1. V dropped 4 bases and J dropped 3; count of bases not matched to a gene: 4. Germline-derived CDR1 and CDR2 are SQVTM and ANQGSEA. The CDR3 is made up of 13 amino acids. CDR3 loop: CSVGGTGFYEQYF. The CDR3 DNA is TGCAGCGTTGGTGGGACAGGGTTCTACGAGCAGTACTTC.

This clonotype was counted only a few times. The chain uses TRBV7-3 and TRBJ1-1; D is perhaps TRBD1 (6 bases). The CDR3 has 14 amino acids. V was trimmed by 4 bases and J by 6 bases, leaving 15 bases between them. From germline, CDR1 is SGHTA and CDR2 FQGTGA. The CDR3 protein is CASSSSGEVAEAFF. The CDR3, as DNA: TGTGCCAGCAGCTCATCAGGGGAGGTTGCTGAAGCTTTCTTT. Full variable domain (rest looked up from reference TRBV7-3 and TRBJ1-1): GAGVSQTPSNKVTEKGKYVELRCDPISGHTALYWYRQSLGQGPEFLIYFQGTGAADDSGLPNDRFFAVRPEGSVSTLKIQRTERGDSAVYLCASSSSGEVAEAFFGQGTRLTVV.

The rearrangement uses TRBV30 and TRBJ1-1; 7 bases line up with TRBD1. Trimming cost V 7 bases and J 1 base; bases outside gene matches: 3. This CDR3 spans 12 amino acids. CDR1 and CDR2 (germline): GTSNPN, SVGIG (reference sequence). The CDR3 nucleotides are TGTGCCTCGTACAGGGGGAACACTGAAGCTTTCTTT. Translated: CASYRGNTEAFF.

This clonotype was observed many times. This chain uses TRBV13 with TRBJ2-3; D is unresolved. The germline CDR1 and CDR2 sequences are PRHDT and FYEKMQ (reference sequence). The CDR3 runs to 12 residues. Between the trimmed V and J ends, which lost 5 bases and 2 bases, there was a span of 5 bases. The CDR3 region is CASSLNTDTQYF. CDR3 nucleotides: TGTGCCAGCAGCCTTAACACAGATACGCAGTATTTT.

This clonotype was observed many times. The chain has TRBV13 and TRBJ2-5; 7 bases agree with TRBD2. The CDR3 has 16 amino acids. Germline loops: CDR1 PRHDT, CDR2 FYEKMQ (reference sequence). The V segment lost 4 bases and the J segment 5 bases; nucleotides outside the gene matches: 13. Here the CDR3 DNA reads TGTGCCAGCAGCTCCCAACTAGCGCGGAGTGTGGAGACCCAGTACTTC. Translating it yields CASSSQLARSVETQYF.

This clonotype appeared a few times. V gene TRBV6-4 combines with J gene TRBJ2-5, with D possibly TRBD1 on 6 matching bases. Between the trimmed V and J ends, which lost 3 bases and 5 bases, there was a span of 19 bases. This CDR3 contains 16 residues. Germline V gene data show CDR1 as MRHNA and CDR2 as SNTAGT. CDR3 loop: CASSETGGGQVETQYF. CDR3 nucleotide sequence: TGTGCCAGCAGTGAGACGGGTGGGGGACAAGTGGAGACCCAGTACTTC.

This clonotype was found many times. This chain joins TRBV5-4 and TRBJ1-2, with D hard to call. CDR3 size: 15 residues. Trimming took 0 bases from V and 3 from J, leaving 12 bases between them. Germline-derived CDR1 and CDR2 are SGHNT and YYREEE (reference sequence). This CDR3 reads CASSLVGQAHYGYTF. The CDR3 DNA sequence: TGTGCCAGCAGCTTGGTGGGCCAAGCTCACTATGGCTACACCTTC.

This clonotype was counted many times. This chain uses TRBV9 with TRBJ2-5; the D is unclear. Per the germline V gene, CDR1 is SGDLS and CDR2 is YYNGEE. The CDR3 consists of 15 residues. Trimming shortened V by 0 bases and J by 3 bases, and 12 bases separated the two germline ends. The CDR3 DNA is TGTGCCAGCAGCGTAGGCCCCGGCGTTGAAGAGACCCAGTACTTC. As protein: CASSVGPGVEETQYF.

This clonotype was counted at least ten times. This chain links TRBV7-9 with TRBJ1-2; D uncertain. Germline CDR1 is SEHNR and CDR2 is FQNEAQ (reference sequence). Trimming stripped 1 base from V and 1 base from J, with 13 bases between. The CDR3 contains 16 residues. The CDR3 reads CASSLDRADFNYGYTF. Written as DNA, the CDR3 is TGTGCCAGCAGCTTAGATCGGGCAGATTTTAACTATGGCTACACCTTC.

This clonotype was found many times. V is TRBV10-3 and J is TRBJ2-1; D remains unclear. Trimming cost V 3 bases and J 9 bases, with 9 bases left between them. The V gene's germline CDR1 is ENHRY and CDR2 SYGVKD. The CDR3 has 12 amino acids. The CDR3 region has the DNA TGTGCCATCAGTGAATTAAGCCGTGAGCAGTTCTTC. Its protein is CAISELSREQFF.

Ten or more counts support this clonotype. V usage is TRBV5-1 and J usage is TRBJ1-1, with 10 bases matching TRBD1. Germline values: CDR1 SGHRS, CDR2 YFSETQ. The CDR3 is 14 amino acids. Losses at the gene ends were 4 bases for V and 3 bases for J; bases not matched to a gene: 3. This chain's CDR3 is CASSQGQGHTEAFF. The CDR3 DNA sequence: TGCGCCAGCAGCCAGGGACAGGGGCACACTGAAGCTTTCTTT.

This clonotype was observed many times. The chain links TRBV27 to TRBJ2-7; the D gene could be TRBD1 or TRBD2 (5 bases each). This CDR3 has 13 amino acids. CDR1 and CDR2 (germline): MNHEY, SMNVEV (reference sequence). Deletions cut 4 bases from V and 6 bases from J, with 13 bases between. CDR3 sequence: CASSSDSLAEQYF. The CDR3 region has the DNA TGTGCCAGCAGTTCAGACAGCCTAGCCGAGCAGTACTTC.